A selection of T cell receptor beta chains follows, all from one sample in a study of response to subunit inactivated influenza vaccine. TCRdb analysed the RT-PCR reads with MiXCR anew, one entry per CDR3 protein. The sample carries more than 700,000 distinct CDR3 sequences, 21% recorded once. Sequenced here: PBMCs from blood, sampled less than 6 days after vaccination. The receptors here all came from a man aged 50 to 60 who received an inactivated influenza vaccine. Each CDR3 is given with its conserved first and last residue. The D gene is left open where the match is weak. Not every row has a clone size; where given, it reads once, few, many or a size class.

v_gene	abundance	d_gene	j_gene	CDR3aa	CDR3nt
TRBV12-3/TRBV12-4	.	.	TRBJ1-1	CASSFQQGKGNTEAFF	TGTGCCAGCAGTTTCCAGCAGGGTAAGGGGAACACTGAAGCTTTCTTT
TRBV2	few	.	TRBJ2-7	CASSEASYEQYF	TGTGCCAGCAGTGAGGCTAGCTACGAGCAGTACTTC
TRBV7-9	few	.	TRBJ2-1	CASNRGIYEQFF	TGTGCCAGCAACCGGGGGATTTATGAGCAGTTCTTC
TRBV30	.	.	TRBJ2-3	CAWNSGQVITDTQYF	TGTGCCTGGAATTCAGGGCAGGTCATCACAGATACGCAGTATTTT
TRBV19	.	.	TRBJ2-7	CASSFGQSSSYEQYF	TGTGCCAGTAGTTTTGGACAGTCTTCCTCCTACGAGCAGTACTTC
TRBV10-3	few	TRBD2	TRBJ2-1	CAISESGQGGEDEQFF	TGTGCCATCAGTGAGTCGGGGCAGGGAGGGGAGGATGAGCAGTTCTTC
TRBV7-2	many	TRBD2	TRBJ2-1	CASSFPVTGTSGGASPYNEQFF	TGTGCCAGCAGCTTCCCTGTAACCGGGACTAGCGGGGGGGCCTCCCCCTACAATGAGCAGTTCTTC
TRBV14	.	.	TRBJ2-3	CASSPRRGFGAFDTQYF	TGTGCCAGCAGCCCGAGGAGGGGGTTTGGCGCTTTCGATACGCAGTATTTT
TRBV6-5	.	TRBD2	TRBJ2-3	CASAYGGRADTQYF	TGTGCCAGCGCTTACGGCGGGAGGGCAGATACGCAGTATTTT
TRBV20-1	.	.	TRBJ1-2	CSARPTNNRVYGYTF	TGCAGTGCTAGACCTACCAATAACAGGGTCTATGGCTACACCTTC
TRBV2	.	TRBD1	TRBJ1-5	CASSGLTGGIRDQPQHF	TGTGCCAGCAGTGGGTTGACAGGGGGAATTCGGGATCAGCCCCAGCATTTT
TRBV29-1	few	TRBD1	TRBJ2-7	CSVDGQGRDEQYF	TGCAGCGTTGATGGACAGGGAAGGGACGAGCAGTACTTC
TRBV6-2/TRBV6-3	.	.	TRBJ2-6	CASRPVPSGANVLTF	TGTGCCAGCAGACCCGTTCCCTCGGGGGCCAACGTCCTGACTTTC
TRBV12-3/TRBV12-4	.	TRBD2	TRBJ2-2	CASSQGLAGVGELFF	TGTGCCAGCAGTCAGGGACTAGCGGGGGTCGGGGAGCTGTTTTTT
TRBV11-2	few	TRBD2	TRBJ2-2	CASSLYAGLAVQLSGELFF	TGTGCCAGCAGCTTATACGCGGGACTAGCGGTTCAGTTATCCGGGGAGCTGTTTTTT
TRBV2	.	.	TRBJ2-3	CASRLRTDTQYF	TGTGCCAGCAGGCTCCGAACGGATACGCAGTATTTT
TRBV3-1	.	.	TRBJ1-6	CASSPPGRDNSPLHF	TGTGCCAGCAGCCCCCCGGGGAGGGATAATTCACCCCTCCACTTT
TRBV29-1	.	.	TRBJ1-4	CSVNNRAEGEKLFF	TGCAGCGTTAACAACAGGGCAGAGGGAGAAAAACTGTTTTTT
TRBV7-9	.	.	TRBJ2-7	CASSLVARNEQYF	TGTGCCAGCAGCTTAGTGGCCAGGAACGAGCAGTACTTC
TRBV20-1	few	.	TRBJ1-2	CSASLDRVAGLNGYTF	TGCAGTGCTAGTCTCGATCGGGTCGCAGGGTTGAATGGCTACACCTTC
TRBV9	few	.	TRBJ2-5	CASSPLPQRVMVETQYF	TGTGCCAGCAGCCCCCTTCCCCAGCGGGTAATGGTGGAGACCCAGTACTTC
TRBV7-9	.	TRBD1	TRBJ1-1	CASSPWTGNGAFF	TGTGCCAGCAGCCCTTGGACAGGGAATGGAGCTTTCTTT
TRBV7-2	.	.	TRBJ2-2	CASSSHSGPTNTGELFF	TGTGCCAGCAGCTCCCATTCGGGTCCTACGAACACCGGGGAGCTGTTTTTT
TRBV6-2/TRBV6-3	few	TRBD2	TRBJ2-1	CASSYSPRTRSFNEQFF	TGTGCCAGCAGTTACTCCCCCAGGACTAGGAGCTTCAATGAGCAGTTCTTC
TRBV27	few	TRBD2	TRBJ2-1	CASSPTQRGLYNEQFF	TGTGCCAGCAGTCCGACCCAGCGGGGTCTGTACAATGAGCAGTTCTTC
TRBV7-9	.	.	TRBJ2-6	CASSPRTDLAGANVLTF	TGTGCCAGCAGCCCCCGGACAGACCTCGCTGGGGCCAACGTCCTGACTTTC
TRBV20-1	.	.	TRBJ1-5	CSASDSGAQPQHF	TGCAGTGCTAGTGACTCAGGAGCCCAGCCCCAGCATTTT
TRBV20-1	.	.	TRBJ2-1	CSARVGGGLYNEQFF	TGCAGTGCTAGAGTTGGCGGGGGCCTTTACAATGAGCAGTTCTTC